Each of the 13 T cell receptor beta chains below was sequenced from the same sample in a study of T cells in Graves' hyperthyroidism and ophthalmopathy. There were TCR beta CDR3 regions amplified from RNA transcripts. A first-round RT-PCR of the TCR CDR3 used the HTBI primer set. MiXCR was run by TCRdb on the multiplex PCR reads, yielding one entry per CDR3 protein. Counted here are around 190,000 distinct CDR3 sequences, about 15% occurring once; the ten biggest clones make up roughly 55%. Sequencing used blood. The receptors shown here come from a woman aged 45-65 years with Graves' hyperthyroidism.

This clonotype has a count of ten or more. This chain joins TRBV5-1 and TRBJ2-3, with 7 bases fitting TRBD2. This CDR3 region has 15 residues. Per the germline V gene, CDR1 is SGHRS and CDR2 is YFSETQ. After removal of 7 bases from V and 4 bases from J, the junction contained 12 bases not matched to a gene. CDR3 sequence (DNA): TGCGCCAGCGGACTAAGCGGGACGGGGGCAGATACGCAGTATTTT. Translated: CASGLSGTGADTQYF. Filled out from reference TRBV5-1 and TRBJ2-3, the complete variable domain reads KAGVTQTPRYLIKTRGQQVTLSCSPISGHRSVSWYQQTPGQGLQFLFEYFSETQRNKGNFPGRFSGRQFSNSRSEMNVSTLELGDSALYLCASGLSGTGADTQYFGPGTRLTVL.

Many counts were recorded for this clonotype. This chain links TRBV9 with TRBJ2-7; possibly TRBD1 for D (5 bases). Between the trimmed V and J ends, which lost 4 bases and 0 bases, there was a span of 14 bases. The CDR3 runs to 15 residues. Germline loops: CDR1 SGDLS, CDR2 YYNGEE. The CDR3 here is CASSPTDFASYEQYF. CDR3 in DNA: TGTGCCAGCAGCCCGACAGACTTCGCCTCCTACGAGCAGTACTTC.

As to this clonotype: A single base separates this from a much larger clone, so it may be a read error. CDR3 DNA sequence: TGTGCCAGCGGTTCCCCGGGACAGGGACGAAAAAACATTCAGTACTTC. Amino acid sequence: CASGSPGQGRKNIQYF. This chain links TRBV7-9 with TRBJ2-4, with 9 nucleotides matching TRBD1. The V gene end was trimmed by 8 bases and the J gene end by 4 bases; junction bases not matched to a gene: 12. Germline V gene lookup returns CDR1 SEHNR and CDR2 FQNEAQ (reference sequence). The CDR3 has 16 residues.

The chain carries TRBV20-1 and TRBJ2-1, with 11 nucleotides matching TRBD2. CDR1 and CDR2 from the germline V gene are DFQATT and SNEGSKA (reference sequence). V was clipped by 1 base and J by 8 bases; unmatched bases: 7. This CDR3 contains 15 residues. The DNA of the CDR3 is TGCAGTGCTAGAGTACTAGCGGGAGTAGTCGATGAGCAGTTCTTC. This encodes CSARVLAGVVDEQFF.

To note about this clonotype: One base away lies a much larger clone, so this may be a sequencing read error. The chain combines TRBV2 with TRBJ1-1, with D tentatively TRBD1 (5 bases). CDR1 SNHLY and CDR2 FYNNEI come from the germline V gene. The CDR3 contains 12 residues. CDR3 protein: CASSWGPEGALF. CDR3 nucleotide sequence: TGTGCCAGCAGTTGGGGCCCGGAGGGAGCTCTCTTT.

This clonotype has a handful of counts. This sequence joins TRBV6-4 and TRBJ1-2, with 11 bases aligning to TRBD1. The CDR3 contains 14 residues. Germline V lookup: CDR1 MRHNA, CDR2 SNTAGT. V lost 5 bases, J lost 5 bases, and 4 bases stayed unmatched. The CDR3 region is CASSRDRGSYGYTF. The CDR3 DNA sequence: TGTGCCAGCAGTCGGGACAGGGGGTCGTATGGCTACACCTTC.

Here the CDR3 reads CASSTAGTRSHEQFF. In nucleotides, the CDR3 is TGTGCCAGTAGTACCGCCGGGACTAGATCGCATGAGCAGTTCTTC. This chain uses TRBV19 with TRBJ2-1; 8 bases are shared with TRBD2. The germline gives CDR1 LNHDA, CDR2 SQIVND (reference sequence). CDR3 length: 15 amino acids. V lost 4 bases and J lost 8; bases outside the gene matches: 10.

The gene calls are TRBV6-1 and TRBJ2-1; 9 nucleotides align to TRBD2. V lost 5 bases and J lost 4; bases outside the gene matches: 9. Per germline, CDR1 MNHNS and CDR2 SASEGT. CDR3 length equals 16 residues. DNA for the CDR3: TGTGCCAGCAGTTGGGGGACTAGCCCGTATTACAATGAGCAGTTCTTC. Translated: CASSWGTSPYYNEQFF.

The sample holds a few counts of this clonotype. This chain links TRBV9 with TRBJ2-5, with 10 nucleotides matching TRBD1. Per the germline V gene, CDR1 is SGDLS and CDR2 is YYNGEE. Trimming took 2 bases from V and 4 from J; bases not matched to a gene: 8. This CDR3 is 16 amino acids long. CDR3 protein: CASSVGGTGERETQYF. The CDR3 nucleotides are TGTGCCAGCAGCGTGGGCGGGACAGGGGAACGAGAGACCCAGTACTTC.

The chain is built from TRBV18 and TRBJ2-7, with 7 bases that match TRBD2. The J segment lost 0 bases and the V segment lost 2 bases, leaving 13 bases of the junction unmatched. CDR1 and CDR2 (germline): KGHSH, LQKENI. The CDR3 contains 18 residues. The CDR3 DNA reads TGTGCCAGCTCACCAAGATTGAGGGAGACTAGCAGCTCCTACGAGCAGTACTTC. It specifies CASSPRLRETSSSYEQYF. Using reference TRBV18 and TRBJ2-7 for the parts outside the CDR3, the full variable domain is NAGVMQNPRHLVRRRGQEARLRCSPMKGHSHVYWYRQLPEEGLKFMVYLQKENIIDESGMPKERFSAEFPKEGPSILRIQQVVRGDSAAYFCASSPRLRETSSSYEQYFGPGTRLTVT.

At least ten counts were recorded for this clonotype. J is TRBJ1-2 and V is TRBV30; D ambiguous. V shed 4 bases and J shed 4 bases, with 16 bases lying between them. Germline V gene lookup returns CDR1 GTSNPN and CDR2 SVGIG (reference sequence). This CDR3 is 14 amino acids long. CDR3 in DNA: TGTGCCTGGACCCCTATGGGGAGCACCTATGGCTACACCTTC. Translation: CAWTPMGSTYGYTF.

This clonotype occurred once. A much larger clone lies a single base off, so this may be a read error. The rearrangement links TRBV5-1 to TRBJ1-1; no clear D gene. Germline V gene sequence: CDR1 SGHRS, CDR2 YFSETQ. The CDR3 is 13 residues long. DNA for the CDR3: TGCGCCAGCAGCCTGCCGCAGAACGCTGAAGCTTTCTTT. Encoded protein: CASSLPQNAEAFF.

The rearrangement uses TRBV25-1 and TRBJ2-7; 10 bases align to TRBD1. The ends lost 1 base at V and 1 base at J; junction bases unmatched: 1. Germline CDR1 reads MGHDK; CDR2 reads SYGVNS. This CDR3 contains 15 residues. CDR3 region: CASSESGQGSYEQYF. The DNA of the CDR3 is TGTGCCAGCAGTGAATCGGGACAGGGGTCCTACGAGCAGTACTTC.